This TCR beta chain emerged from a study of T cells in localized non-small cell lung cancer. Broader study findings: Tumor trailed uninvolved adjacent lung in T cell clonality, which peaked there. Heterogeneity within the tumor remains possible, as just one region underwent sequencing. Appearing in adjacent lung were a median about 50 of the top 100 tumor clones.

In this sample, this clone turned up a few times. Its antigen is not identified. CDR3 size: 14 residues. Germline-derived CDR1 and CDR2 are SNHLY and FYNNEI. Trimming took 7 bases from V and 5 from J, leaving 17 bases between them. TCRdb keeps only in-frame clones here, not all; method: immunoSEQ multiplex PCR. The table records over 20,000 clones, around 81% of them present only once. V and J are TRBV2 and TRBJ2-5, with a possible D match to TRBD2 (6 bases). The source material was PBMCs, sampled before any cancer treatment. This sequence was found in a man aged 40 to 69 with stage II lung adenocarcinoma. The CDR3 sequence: CASTHPPGRETQYF. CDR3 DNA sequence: TGTGCCAGCACCCACCCCCCAGGGAGGGAGACCCAGTACTTC. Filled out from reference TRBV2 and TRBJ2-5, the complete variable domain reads EPEVTQTPSHQVTQMGQEVILRCVPISNHLYFYWYRQILGQKVEFLVSFYNNEISEKSEIFDDQFSVERPDGSNFTLKIRSTKLEDSAMYFCASTHPPGRETQYFGPGTRLLVL.